This T cell receptor (beta chain) was sequenced during a study of T cells in Graves' hyperthyroidism and ophthalmopathy. Notes on the study in general: Most expanded thyroid clonotypes above 0.001 recurred in blood.

TCR beta CDR3 region amplification was performed from RNA transcripts. First-round RT-PCR targeting the TCR CDR3 was performed with the HTBI primer set. MiXCR, run by TCRdb on the multiplex PCR reads, gives a single entry per CDR3 protein. Of some 560,000 distinct CDR3 sequences in the sample, approximately 15% were seen once. Many counts were recorded for this clonotype. The target antigen is unknown. Together with thyroid ultrasound, orbital computed tomography, serum thyroxine and TRAb, clinical symptoms were used for diagnoses. This sample holds PBMCs from approximately 9 ml fresh peripheral blood. The CDR3 is 16 amino acids. CDR1 and CDR2 (germline): MDHEN, SYDVKM. V lost 3 bases and J lost 3, with 15 bases in between.

The chain is built from TRBV28 and TRBJ2-1; no firm D call. The TCR comes from a woman between 40 and 55 years old with Graves' hyperthyroidism. The sample consisted of blood. As DNA, the CDR3 is TGTGCCAGCAGTTTGTGGCGGCTGAGAGACTACAATGAGCAGTTCTTC. Its protein product is CASSLWRLRDYNEQFF.